The subject of this entry is one TCR beta chain. Trimming stripped 1 base from V and 5 bases from J, with 11 bases between. Germline CDR1 is LNHDA and CDR2 is SQIVND (reference sequence). CDR3 size: 14 residues. Participants spanned ages about 18 to 90 years and resided in fewer than 30 US areas. Participant reports of clinical history set cohort assignment. This entry is derived from a study of blood T cell repertoires in COVID-19. For the study at large: The analysed material was cDNA or gDNA that came from T cells, B-cell-depleted T cells, or PBMCs.

In the original processing: Amplified reference gene primers provided the basis for estimating nucleated cell counts. Data came from immunoSEQ multiplex PCR; TCRdb stores just in-frame clones and leaves some out. The V and J calls and clone size were taken over from that table, and D and trimming were inferred from the DNA. The table has fewer than 500,000 clones, nearly 90% seen once. The sequence derives from a woman aged 18-29 years with acute COVID-19. The V and J genes are TRBV19 and TRBJ1-2, with D unclear. The sample taken for sequencing was PBMCs or T cells enriched from blood (not recorded which). CDR3 coding DNA: TGTGCCAGTAGTATAGGCAAACAACCATATGGCTACACCTTC. It is translated as CASSIGKQPYGYTF.